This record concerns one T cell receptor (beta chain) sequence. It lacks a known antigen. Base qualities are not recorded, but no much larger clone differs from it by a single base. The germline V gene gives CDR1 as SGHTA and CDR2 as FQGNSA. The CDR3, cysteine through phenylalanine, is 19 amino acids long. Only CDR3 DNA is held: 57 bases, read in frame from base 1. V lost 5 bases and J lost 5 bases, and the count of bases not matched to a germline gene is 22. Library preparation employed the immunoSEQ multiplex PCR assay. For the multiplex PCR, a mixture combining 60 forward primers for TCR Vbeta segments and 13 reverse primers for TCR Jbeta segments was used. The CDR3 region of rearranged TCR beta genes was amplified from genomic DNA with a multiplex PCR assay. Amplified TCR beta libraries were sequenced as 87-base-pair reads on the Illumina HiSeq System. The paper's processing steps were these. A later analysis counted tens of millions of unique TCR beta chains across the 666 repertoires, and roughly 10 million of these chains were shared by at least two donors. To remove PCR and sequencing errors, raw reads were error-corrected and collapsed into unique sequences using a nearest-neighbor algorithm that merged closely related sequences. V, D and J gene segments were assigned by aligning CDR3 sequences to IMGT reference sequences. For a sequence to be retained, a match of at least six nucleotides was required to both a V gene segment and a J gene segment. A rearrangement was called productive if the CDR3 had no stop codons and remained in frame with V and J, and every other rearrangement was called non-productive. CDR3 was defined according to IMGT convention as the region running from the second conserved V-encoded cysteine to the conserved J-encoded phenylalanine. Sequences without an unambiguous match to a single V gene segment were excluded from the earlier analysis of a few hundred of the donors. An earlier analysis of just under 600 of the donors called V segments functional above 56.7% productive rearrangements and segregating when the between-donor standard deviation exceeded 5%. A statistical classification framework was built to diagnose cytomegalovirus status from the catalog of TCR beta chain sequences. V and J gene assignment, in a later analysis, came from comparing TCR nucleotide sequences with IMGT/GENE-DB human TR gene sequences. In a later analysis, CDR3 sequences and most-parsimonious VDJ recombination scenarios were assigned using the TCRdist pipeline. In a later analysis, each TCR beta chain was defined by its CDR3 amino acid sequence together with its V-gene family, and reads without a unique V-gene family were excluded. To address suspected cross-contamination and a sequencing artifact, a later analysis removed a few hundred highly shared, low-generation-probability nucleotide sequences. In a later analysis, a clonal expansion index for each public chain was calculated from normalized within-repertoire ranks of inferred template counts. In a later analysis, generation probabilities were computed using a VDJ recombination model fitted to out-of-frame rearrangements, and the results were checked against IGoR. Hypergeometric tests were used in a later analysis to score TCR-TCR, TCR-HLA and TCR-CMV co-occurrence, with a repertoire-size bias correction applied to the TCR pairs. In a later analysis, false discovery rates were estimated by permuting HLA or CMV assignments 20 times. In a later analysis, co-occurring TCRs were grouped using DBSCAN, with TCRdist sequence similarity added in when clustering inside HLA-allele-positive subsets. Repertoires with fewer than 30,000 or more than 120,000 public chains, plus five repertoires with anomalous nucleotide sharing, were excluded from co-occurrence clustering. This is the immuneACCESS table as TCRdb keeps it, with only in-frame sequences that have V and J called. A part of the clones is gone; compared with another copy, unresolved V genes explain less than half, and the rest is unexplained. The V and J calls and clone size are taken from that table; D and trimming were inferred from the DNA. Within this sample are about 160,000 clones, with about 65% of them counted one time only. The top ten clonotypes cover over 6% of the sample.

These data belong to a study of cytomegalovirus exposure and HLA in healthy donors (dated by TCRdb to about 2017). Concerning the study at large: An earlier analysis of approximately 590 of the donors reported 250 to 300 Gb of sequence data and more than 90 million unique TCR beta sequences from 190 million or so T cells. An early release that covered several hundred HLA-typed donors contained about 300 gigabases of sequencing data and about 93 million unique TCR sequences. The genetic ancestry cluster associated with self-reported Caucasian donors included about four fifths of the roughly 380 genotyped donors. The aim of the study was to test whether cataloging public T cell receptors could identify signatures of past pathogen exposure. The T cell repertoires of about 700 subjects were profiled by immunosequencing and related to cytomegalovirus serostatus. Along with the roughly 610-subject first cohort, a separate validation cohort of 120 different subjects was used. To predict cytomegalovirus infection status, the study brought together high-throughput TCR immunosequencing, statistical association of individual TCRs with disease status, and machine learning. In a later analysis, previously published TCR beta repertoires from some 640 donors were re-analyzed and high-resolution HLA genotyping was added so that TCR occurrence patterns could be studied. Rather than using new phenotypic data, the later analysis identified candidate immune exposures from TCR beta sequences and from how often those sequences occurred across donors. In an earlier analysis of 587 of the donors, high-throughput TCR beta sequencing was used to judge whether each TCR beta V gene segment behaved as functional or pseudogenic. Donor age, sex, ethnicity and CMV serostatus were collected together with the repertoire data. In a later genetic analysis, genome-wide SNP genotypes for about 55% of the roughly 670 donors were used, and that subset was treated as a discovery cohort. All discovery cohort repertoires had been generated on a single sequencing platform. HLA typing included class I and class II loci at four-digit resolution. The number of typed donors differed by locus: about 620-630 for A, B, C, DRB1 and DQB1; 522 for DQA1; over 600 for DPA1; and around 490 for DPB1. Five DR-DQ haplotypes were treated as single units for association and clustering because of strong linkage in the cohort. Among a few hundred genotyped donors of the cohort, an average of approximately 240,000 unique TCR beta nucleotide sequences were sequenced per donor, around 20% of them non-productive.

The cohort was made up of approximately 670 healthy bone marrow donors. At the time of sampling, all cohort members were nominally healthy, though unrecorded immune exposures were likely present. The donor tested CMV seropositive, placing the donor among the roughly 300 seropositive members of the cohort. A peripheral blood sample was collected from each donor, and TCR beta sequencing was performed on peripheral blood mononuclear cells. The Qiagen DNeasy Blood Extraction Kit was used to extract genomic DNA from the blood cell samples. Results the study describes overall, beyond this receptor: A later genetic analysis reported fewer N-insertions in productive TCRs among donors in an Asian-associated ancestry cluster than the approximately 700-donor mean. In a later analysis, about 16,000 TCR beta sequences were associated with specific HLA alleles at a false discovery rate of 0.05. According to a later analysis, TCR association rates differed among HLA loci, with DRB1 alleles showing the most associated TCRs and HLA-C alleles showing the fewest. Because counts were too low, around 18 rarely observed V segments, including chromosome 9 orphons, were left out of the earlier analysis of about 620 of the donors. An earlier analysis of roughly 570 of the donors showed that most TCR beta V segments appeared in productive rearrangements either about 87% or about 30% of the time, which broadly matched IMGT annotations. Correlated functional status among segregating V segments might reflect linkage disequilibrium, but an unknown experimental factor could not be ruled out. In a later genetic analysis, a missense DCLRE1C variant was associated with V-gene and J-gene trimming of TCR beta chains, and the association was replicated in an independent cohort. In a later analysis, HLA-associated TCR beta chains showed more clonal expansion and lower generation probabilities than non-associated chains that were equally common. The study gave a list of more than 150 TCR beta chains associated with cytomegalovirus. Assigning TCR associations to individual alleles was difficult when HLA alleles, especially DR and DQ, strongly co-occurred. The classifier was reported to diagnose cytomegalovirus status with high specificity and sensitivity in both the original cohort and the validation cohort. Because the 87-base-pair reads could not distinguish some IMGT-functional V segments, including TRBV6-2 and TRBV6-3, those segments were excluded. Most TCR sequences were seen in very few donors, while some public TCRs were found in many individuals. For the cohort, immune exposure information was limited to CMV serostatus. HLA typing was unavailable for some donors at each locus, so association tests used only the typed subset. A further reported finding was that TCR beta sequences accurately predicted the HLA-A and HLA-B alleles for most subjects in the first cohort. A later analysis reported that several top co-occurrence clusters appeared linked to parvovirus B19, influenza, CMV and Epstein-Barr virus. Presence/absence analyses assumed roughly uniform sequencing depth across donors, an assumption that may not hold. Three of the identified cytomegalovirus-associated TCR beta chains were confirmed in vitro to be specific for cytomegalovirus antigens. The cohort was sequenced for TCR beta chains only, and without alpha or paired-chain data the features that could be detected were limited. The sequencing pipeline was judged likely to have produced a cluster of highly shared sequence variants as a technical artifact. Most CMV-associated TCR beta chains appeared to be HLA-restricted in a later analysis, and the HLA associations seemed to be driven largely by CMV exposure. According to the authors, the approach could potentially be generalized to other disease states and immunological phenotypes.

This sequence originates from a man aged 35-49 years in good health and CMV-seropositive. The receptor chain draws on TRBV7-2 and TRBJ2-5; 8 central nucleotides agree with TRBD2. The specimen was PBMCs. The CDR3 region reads CASSGLIREGRGGYETQYF. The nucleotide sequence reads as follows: TGTGCCAGCAGCGGACTCATTCGGGAGGGTCGGGGGGGCTATGAGACCCAGTACTTC.